A single sample is the source of the 10 T cell receptor beta chains below, sequenced in a study of Graves' ophthalmopathy and Graves' hyperthyroidism. The authors amplified TCR beta CDR3 regions from RNA transcripts. HTBI primers served in a first-round RT-PCR, which a second-round multiplex PCR followed. TCRdb re-analysed the multiplex PCR reads in MiXCR, keeping a single row per CDR3 protein. The sample gives about 220,000 distinct CDR3 sequences, about 22% of which show up once; roughly 42% is in the top ten. The specimen was peripheral blood. Receptors originate from a woman between 50 and 59 years old with Graves' ophthalmopathy.

CDR3 in DNA: TGTGCCAGCTCACCAATAGGTACAGCCAATCAGCCCCAGCATTTT. This encodes CASSPIGTANQPQHF. The rearrangement links TRBV18 to TRBJ1-5; D remains ambiguous. The CDR3 contains 15 residues. Trimming pared 2 bases from V and 3 bases from J, leaving 11 bases between. Germline CDR1 reads KGHSH; CDR2 reads LQKENI.

This clonotype was counted at least ten times. The chain carries TRBV11-2 and TRBJ2-5; D possibly matches TRBD1 or TRBD2 (5 bases each). This CDR3 is 14 amino acids long. The germline gives CDR1 SGHAT, CDR2 FQNNGV. Trimming took off 4 bases at V and 4 bases at J, with 13 bases between the two ends. CDR3 in amino acids: CASSSSHGGETQYF. The DNA of the CDR3 is TGTGCCAGCAGCTCGAGTCATGGGGGAGAGACCCAGTACTTC.

This clonotype has just a few counts. The CDR3 loop reads CASSIDRYGSYEQYF. CDR3 coding DNA: TGTGCCAGTAGTATAGATCGCTACGGGTCCTACGAGCAGTACTTC. This rearrangement joins TRBV19 to TRBJ2-7; D is uncertain. The CDR3 length is 15 residues. CDR1 is LNHDA, CDR2 SQIVND, per germline (reference sequence). The germline V and J ends were trimmed by 0 bases and 1 base, with 10 bases remaining between them. The complete variable domain, with remaining parts taken from reference TRBV19 and TRBJ2-7, reads DGGITQSPKYLFRKEGQNVTLSCEQNLNHDAMYWYRQDPGQGLRLIYYSQIVNDFQKGDIAEGYSVSREKKESFPLTVTSAQKNPTAFYLCASSIDRYGSYEQYFGPGTRLTVT.

The V gene is TRBV6-1, the J gene TRBJ2-6; 7 bases align to TRBD1. Germline CDR1 reads MNHNS; CDR2 reads SASEGT. The CDR3 loop spans 17 amino acids. The junction had 8 bases not matched to a gene; V was cut back by 4 bases and J by 2 bases. The CDR3 protein is CASSAYQGEPGANVLTF. The DNA for the CDR3 is TGTGCCAGCAGTGCTTACCAGGGGGAACCTGGGGCCAACGTCCTGACTTTC.

This chain joins TRBV7-9 and TRBJ2-5; 10 bases are shared with TRBD2. This CDR3 comprises 15 residues. Unmatched junction bases numbered 12, after V lost 5 bases and J lost 9 bases. Germline CDR1 and CDR2: SEHNR and FQNEAQ (reference sequence). The CDR3 spells CASSPLAGGAASQYF. The CDR3 DNA reads as TGTGCCAGCAGCCCATTAGCGGGGGGTGCGGCGTCCCAGTACTTC.

This clonotype has a count of ten or more. This chain joins TRBV24-1 and TRBJ1-2; a weak D match, TRBD1 (5 bases). V was pared by 2 bases and J by 2 bases, with 8 bases between. This CDR3 is built from 14 residues. Germline V gene sequence: CDR1 KGHDR, CDR2 SFDVKD. The CDR3 sequence is CATSDSWDNYGYTF. The CDR3 DNA sequence: TGTGCCACCAGTGATTCTTGGGACAACTATGGCTACACCTTC.

This clonotype occurred many times. J is TRBJ1-1 and V is TRBV14; D is unresolved. Trimming stripped 1 base from V and 8 bases from J, with 8 bases between. In germline, CDR1 is SGHDN, CDR2 FVKESK. CDR3 length equals 12 residues. Here the CDR3 reads CASSQGTREAFF. DNA for the CDR3: TGTGCCAGCAGCCAAGGTACCAGAGAAGCTTTCTTT.

This clonotype was counted ten times or more. CDR3 bases: TGTGCCAGCAGCTGGACAGGGAGCTCCTACGAGCAGTACTTC. It yields the protein CASSWTGSSYEQYF. This chain connects TRBV7-2 to TRBJ2-7; 8 nucleotides align to TRBD1. With 4 bases clipped from V and 0 bases from J, the junction kept 2 bases outside the gene matches. The CDR3 totals 14 residues. CDR1 is SGHTA and CDR2 is FQGNSA in the germline V gene.

This clonotype was found many times. A single base separates this from a much larger clone, so it may be a read error. The chain links TRBV12-3 or TRBV12-4 to TRBJ1-1; D gene unclear. The CDR3 spans 14 residues. This CDR3 reads CASSRNSRNTKAFF. DNA of the CDR3: TGTGCCAGCAGCCGTAATTCTCGGAACACTAAAGCTTTCTTT.

This clonotype was recorded at least ten times. The rearrangement joins TRBV7-9 to TRBJ1-1; 10 positions agree with TRBD1. Trimming removed 4 bases from V and 4 bases from J; junction bases left unmatched: 3. The germline gives CDR1 SEHNR, CDR2 FQNEAQ (reference sequence). The CDR3 runs 14 residues. The CDR3 here is CASSSDRGLTEAFF. CDR3 sequence (DNA): TGTGCCAGCAGCTCCGACAGGGGGCTCACTGAAGCTTTCTTT. Combining the CDR3 with reference TRBV7-9 and TRBJ1-1 gives the whole variable domain DTGVSQNPRHKITKRGQNVTFRCDPISEHNRLYWYRQTLGQGPEFLTYFQNEAQLEKSRLLSDRFSAERPKGSFSTLEIQRTEQGDSAMYLCASSSDRGLTEAFFGQGTRLTVV.